Presented here are 26 T cell receptor beta chains from one specimen sequenced in a study of identical twins. TCRdb ran MiXCR on the 5' RACE reads and lists one entry per CDR3 protein. The data show 1,800,000 or so distinct CDR3 sequences, under 35% seen once. Specimen: cord blood. The receptors stem from a newborn girl in good health.

This rearrangement joins TRBV7-2 to TRBJ2-4, with unresolved D. The germline gives CDR1 SGHTA, CDR2 FQGNSA. The CDR3 totals 16 residues. V shed 5 bases and J shed 0 bases, with 14 bases lying between them. This chain's CDR3 is CASSARTGLAKNIQYF. The DNA for the CDR3 is TGTGCCAGCAGCGCCCGGACGGGTCTAGCCAAAAACATTCAGTACTTC.

Concerning this clonotype: A junction end diverges from the germline sequence, so it may reflect a read error. The V gene is TRBV27, the J gene TRBJ1-2; D remains unclear. There are 15 residues in the CDR3. Germline V gene lookup returns CDR1 MNHEY and CDR2 SMNVEV (reference sequence). DNA for the CDR3: TGTGTCAGCAGTTTTGCCGGCGGCTCTAACTATGGCTACACCTTC. Encoded protein: CVSSFAGGSNYGYTF.

The genes are TRBV4-2 and TRBJ2-5; TRBD2 matches 10 bases. With V trimmed by 2 bases and J by 5 bases, 8 bases remained unmatched. Looked up from germline, CDR1 is LGHNA and CDR2 is YNFKEQ. The CDR3 sequence is 16 residues long. The CDR3 region has the DNA TGTGCCAGCAGCCAATCCACTAGCGGGATAACGGAGACCCAGTACTTC. Protein sequence: CASSQSTSGITETQYF.

For the CDR3, the DNA is TGCGCCAGCCTTCCGGGACTAGTCTTACGTTCGGTCAATGAGCAGTACTTC. Its protein product is CASLPGLVLRSVNEQYF. The chain combines TRBV5-1 with TRBJ2-5; TRBD2 aligns across 8 bases. Germline trimming cut 7 bases from V and 11 bases from J; bases unmatched to any gene: 25. CDR1 and CDR2 (germline): SGHRS, YFSETQ. The CDR3 loop spans 17 amino acids.

This sequence joins TRBV20-1 and TRBJ2-3; D is ambiguous. With 2 bases removed from V and 1 base from J, the gap between germline ends came to 4 bases. Germline V lookup: CDR1 DFQATT, CDR2 SNEGSKA (reference sequence). CDR3 length equals 12 residues. The CDR3 nucleotides are TGCAGTGCTAGATATCGCACAGATACGCAGTATTTT. This gives the protein CSARYRTDTQYF.

This clonotype has a handful of counts. The chain has TRBV24-1 and TRBJ2-5; possibly TRBD1 or TRBD2 for D (6 bases each). V was cut by 3 bases and J by 5 bases, with 12 bases left in between. The CDR3 spans 14 residues. Germline V gives CDR1 KGHDR, CDR2 SFDVKD. This chain's CDR3 is CATSDTGAAETQYF. The CDR3 bases are TGTGCCACCAGTGATACGGGGGCGGCGGAGACCCAGTACTTC.

V usage is TRBV27 and J usage is TRBJ1-2, with 8 bases fitting TRBD1. Looked up from germline, CDR1 is MNHEY and CDR2 is SMNVEV (reference sequence). V shed 5 bases and J 0 bases; nucleotides not matched to a gene: 8. The CDR3 has 16 amino acids. The CDR3 DNA follows: TGTGCCAGCAGTCCAATCGACAGGGGAGCTAACTATGGCTACACCTTC. Its translation is CASSPIDRGANYGYTF.

This chain connects TRBV6-1 to TRBJ1-1; TRBD1 agrees at 7 bases. Germline-derived CDR1 and CDR2 are MNHNS and SASEGT. The trim removed 8 bases at V and 4 bases at J, leaving 10 bases unmatched. CDR3 length: 14 amino acids. The CDR3 DNA reads TGTGCCAGCCAGAAGGGGGCCCCGGTCACTGAAGCTTTCTTT. Its translation is CASQKGAPVTEAFF.

This chain connects TRBV11-2 to TRBJ1-2, with a possible D match to TRBD1 (6 bases). Trimming cost V 7 bases and J 4 bases, with 16 bases left between them. There are 14 residues in the CDR3. Per germline, CDR1 SGHAT and CDR2 FQNNGV. CDR3 sequence reads: CASTSLKGVYGYTF. CDR3 DNA: TGTGCCAGCACCTCTCTTAAGGGGGTCTATGGCTACACCTTC.

The chain couples TRBV5-6 to TRBJ1-1, with D unresolved. Germline loops: CDR1 SGHDT, CDR2 YYEEEE. This CDR3 comprises 16 residues. V was pared by 2 bases and J by 0 bases, with 14 bases between. CDR3 residues: CASSLRMWVMNTEAFF. The CDR3 DNA sequence: TGTGCCAGCAGCTTAAGAATGTGGGTCATGAACACTGAAGCTTTCTTT.

This chain connects TRBV4-1 to TRBJ2-7; 8 bases are shared with TRBD1. Germline V gene lookup returns CDR1 MGHRA and CDR2 YSYEKL. The CDR3 is 15 residues long. J lost 6 bases, V lost 3 bases, and 10 bases had no gene match. The CDR3 is CASSQIRTGYSEQYF. CDR3 nucleotides: TGCGCCAGCAGCCAGATTCGGACAGGGTACTCCGAGCAGTACTTC.

The rearrangement uses TRBV7-2 and TRBJ2-2, with TRBD2 matching over 8 bases. This CDR3 is 16 amino acids long. Losses at the gene ends were 2 bases for V and 3 bases for J; bases not matched to a gene: 5. Germline assignment: CDR1 SGHTA and CDR2 FQGNSA. Here the CDR3 reads CASSLRGLGYTGELFF. The CDR3 DNA is TGTGCCAGCAGCTTACGGGGACTAGGCTACACCGGGGAGCTGTTTTTT.

The V and J genes are TRBV6-5 and TRBJ2-7, with D perhaps matching TRBD1 or TRBD2 (5 bases each). The CDR3 consists of 16 residues. Trimming stripped 6 bases from V and 1 base from J, with 19 bases between. Germline loops: CDR1 MNHEY, CDR2 SVGAGI. DNA for the CDR3: TGTGCCAGCAGCGATGGGGCGGGCGGTCCATCCTACGAGCAGTACTTC. It translates to CASSDGAGGPSYEQYF.

V usage is TRBV15 and J usage is TRBJ2-4, with D maybe TRBD1 (5 bases). The better agreement between TRBJ2-5 and the DNA end casts doubt on the J call. The CDR3 runs to 15 residues. In germline, CDR1 is LNHNV, CDR2 YYDKDF (reference sequence). As DNA, the CDR3 is TGTGCCACCAGCAGACGTCCCCAGGGTCAAGAGACCCAGTACTTC. Its protein product is CATSRRPQGQETQYF.

The chain combines TRBV25-1 with TRBJ2-5; D might be TRBD1 (5 bases). The V end was cut by 5 bases, the J end by 1 base, with 8 bases between. CDR1 MGHDK and CDR2 SYGVNS come from the germline V gene. The CDR3 runs to 13 residues. In DNA form, the CDR3 reads TGTGCCAGCAGTACAAGGGGCCAAGAGACCCAGTACTTC. It translates to CASSTRGQETQYF.

This clonotype was counted only a few times. The chain employs TRBV6-6 and TRBJ2-1, with 9 positions matching TRBD2. V trimming: 2 bases; J trimming: 8 bases; junction bases outside the gene matches: 10. The CDR3 loop spans 16 amino acids. The V gene's germline CDR1 is MNHNY and CDR2 SVGAGI (reference sequence). The CDR3 region is CASSYRTSARGDEQFF. DNA for the CDR3: TGTGCCAGCAGTTACCGGACTAGCGCTCGGGGGGATGAGCAGTTCTTC.

This chain uses TRBV12-3 or TRBV12-4 with TRBJ2-3; tentatively, D is TRBD1 (5 bases). This CDR3 has 16 amino acids. V lost 4 bases and J lost 2, with 16 bases in between. The CDR3 nucleotides read TGTGCCAGCAGTTGGATGGGGCGAGCCTTCACAGATACGCAGTATTTT. Protein sequence: CASSWMGRAFTDTQYF.

This clonotype was detected only a few times. The chain links TRBV12-3 or TRBV12-4 to TRBJ2-6; 10 nucleotides line up with TRBD1. V was pared by 5 bases and J by 2 bases, with 9 bases of the junction left unmatched. This CDR3 region has 18 residues. The CDR3 DNA reads as TGTGCCAGCAGTCCGAGGACAGGGGGTTTAGCTGGGGCCAACGTCCTGACTTTC. It codes for CASSPRTGGLAGANVLTF.

The chain uses TRBV9 and TRBJ2-3; 10 bases are a match to TRBD2. Unmatched junction bases numbered 5, after V lost 0 bases and J lost 4 bases. This CDR3 contains 16 residues. CDR1 and CDR2 from the germline V gene are SGDLS and YYNGEE. The CDR3 nucleotides read TGTGCCAGCAGCGTAGAGGGACTAGCGTCCCCAGATACGCAGTATTTT. Its protein is CASSVEGLASPDTQYF.

This chain uses TRBV4-1 with TRBJ1-1, with 9 bases matching TRBD1. The J segment lost 0 bases and the V segment lost 1 base, leaving 3 bases of the junction unmatched. This CDR3 is 16 amino acids long. CDR1 and CDR2 (germline): MGHRA, YSYEKL. The CDR3 reads CASSQVTGGVNTEAFF. CDR3 in DNA: TGCGCCAGCAGCCAAGTAACAGGGGGCGTGAACACTGAAGCTTTCTTT.

This clonotype was observed a handful of times. Its ends do not fully match the called genes, so a read error is possible. This sequence joins TRBV14 and TRBJ2-5, with 7 bases lining up with TRBD2. The germline V gene encodes CDR1 SGHDN and CDR2 FVKESK. CDR3 length: 18 residues. As DNA, the CDR3 is TGTGCCAGCAGCCAACTCGGGGGACTACCAAAGAACCAAGAGACCCGGTACTTC. It yields the protein CASSQLGGLPKNQETRYF.

This clonotype was seen a handful of times. This rearrangement joins TRBV27 to TRBJ1-1; D ambiguous. CDR1 is MNHEY and CDR2 is SMNVEV in the germline V gene (reference sequence). Trimming left V 2 bases short and J 0 bases short, with 10 bases between. CDR3 size: 15 residues. DNA for the CDR3: TGTGCCAGCAGTTTAAGGGTAACAGTGAACACTGAAGCTTTCTTT. It specifies CASSLRVTVNTEAFF.

Concerning this clonotype itself: This may come from a read error, since a much larger clone is one base off. This chain connects TRBV6-2 or TRBV6-3 to TRBJ2-7; D is possibly TRBD2 (5 bases). The length of the CDR3 is 17 residues. V gave up 6 bases and J gave up 3 bases, with 24 bases separating them. Germline CDR1 and CDR2: MNHEY and SVGEGT. The CDR3 DNA sequence: TGTGCCAGCAGAGAGGACGTCCCGTTGGACTGGTACTACGAGCAGTACTTC. Its translation is CASREDVPLDWYYEQYF.

Regarding this clonotype: Relative to the germline gene, one junction end is altered; a read error may explain this. This chain joins TRBV7-6 and TRBJ2-2; TRBD2 might be the D (6 bases). The CDR3 sequence is 15 residues long. In germline, CDR1 is SGHVS, CDR2 FNYEAQ. CDR3: CASSSSGYNTRELFF. CDR3 DNA: TGTGCCAGCAGCTCCAGCGGGTACAACACCAGGGAGCTGTTTTTT.

The V gene is TRBV21-1, the J gene TRBJ2-2. TRBV21-1 is reported as a pseudogene. The CDR3 spans 11 residues. DNA of the CDR3: TGTGCCAGCCAATGCACCGGGGAGCTGTTTTTT. Translation: CASQCTGELFF.

This clonotype has only a few counts. The V call is TRBV28, the J call TRBJ1-1, with D possibly matching TRBD1 (6 bases). The CDR3 extends over 17 amino acids. Germline V gene lookup returns CDR1 MDHEN and CDR2 SYDVKM. Trimming pared 2 bases from V and 6 bases from J, leaving 22 bases between. The DNA for the CDR3 is TGTGCCAGCAGTTTAACCCCGGGGGCGGAGGTTTACCCTGAAGCTTTCTTT. This sequence encodes CASSLTPGAEVYPEAFF.